The sequence of this T cell receptor beta chain was determined in a study of siplizumab effects on memory and regulatory T cells. Study-wide points: Significantly reduced by siplizumab was the cumulative frequency of alloreactive sequences, namely those traceable to unstimulated CD4+ memory cells. Naive T cells appeared more diverse than memory cells and seemed to be major alloresponse contributors.

Repertoires were generated with immunoSEQ multiplex PCR, while TCRdb's copy carries only in-frame clones and drops some. The top ten clones hold roughly 2.7% of a sample with about 100,000 clones, more than 85% of them seen once. The CDR3 has 16 residues. Unmatched junction bases numbered 8, after V lost 4 bases and J lost 4 bases. Germline V gene sequence: CDR1 SNHLY, CDR2 FYNNEI. Turning to this clone: As yet, its antigen is unknown.

The sequencing input was CD4+ T cells sorted from blood. The sequence derives from a human donor in good health. Some clones in this sample may be carry-over from other donors' samples. The chain carries TRBV2 and TRBJ2-7, with 12 bases that match TRBD2. CDR3 amino acids: CASSGTSGRIPYEQYF. CDR3 in DNA: TGTGCCAGCAGTGGAACTAGCGGGAGGATTCCATACGAGCAGTACTTC.